This T cell receptor beta chain is from a study of blood T cell repertoires in COVID-19. On the study more broadly: Donors in the United States, Italy and Spain gave samples during acute or convalescent COVID-19. The analysed material was cDNA or gDNA that came from T cells, B-cell-depleted T cells, or PBMCs.

Germline CDR1 is SGHVS and CDR2 is FNYEAQ. The CDR3 has 16 residues. Trimming took off 7 bases at V and 0 bases at J, with 15 bases between the two ends. This clone was seen more than once but under ten times. Under the authors' procedure: Estimated nucleated cell counts came from reference gene primer amplification. The repertoire was sequenced with immunoSEQ multiplex PCR; TCRdb's copy has only in-frame clones and lacks some. That table supplies the V and J calls and clone size; D and trimming were determined from the DNA. Of about 150,000 clones in the sample, approximately 84% were seen once. Sequences were obtained from peripheral blood. The genes are TRBV7-6 and TRBJ2-2; tentative D call: TRBD1 (6 bases). This receptor was identified in a man aged 70-80 years with acute or convalescent COVID-19. The CDR3 loop is CASTSTGTTNTGELFF. The CDR3 DNA reads as TGTGCCAGCACCTCGACCGGGACAACGAACACCGGGGAGCTGTTTTTT.